Shown below are 16 T cell receptor beta chains from a single sample sequenced in a study of T cell repertoires in cytomegalovirus infection. These receptors lack a known antigen. TCRdb recomputed calls from the reads with MiXCR, one row per CDR3 protein. The repertoire has about 900,000 distinct CDR3 sequences, roughly 31% of them found once; the top ten carry around an eighth. Specimen: cultured CD8+ T cells from PBMCs, collected from culture after CMV antigen stimulation. The receptor source for this set is a human donor in good health (CMV status not recorded). Some clones in this sample may be carry-over from other donors' samples.

The chain joins TRBV7-6 to TRBJ2-5, with TRBD2 identical over 12 bases. Germline CDR1 and CDR2: SGHVS and FNYEAQ. This CDR3 is 15 amino acids long. The V gene end was trimmed by 5 bases and the J gene end by 5 bases; junction bases not matched to a gene: 6. The CDR3 bases are TGTGCCAGCAGCACTAGCGGGGGGTCTTCGGAGACCCAGTACTTC. As protein: CASSTSGGSSETQYF.

The gene calls are TRBV6-6 and TRBJ2-2; no firm D call. CDR1 and CDR2 (germline): MNHNY, SVGAGI (reference sequence). CDR3 length: 12 amino acids. The ends were cut back, 1 base at V and 6 bases at J, with 3 bases in the middle. The CDR3 spells CASSYYPGELFF. CDR3 sequence (DNA): TGTGCCAGCAGTTACTACCCCGGGGAGCTGTTTTTT.

J is TRBJ2-6 and V is TRBV5-1; D is unresolved. Germline lookup yields CDR1 SGHRS and CDR2 YFSETQ. The V gene lost 4 bases and the J gene lost 0 bases, with 5 bases spanning the gap. This CDR3 spans 14 amino acids. This chain's CDR3 is CASSHNSGANVLTF. The CDR3 DNA follows: TGCGCCAGCAGCCACAACTCTGGGGCCAACGTCCTGACTTTC.

This rearrangement joins TRBV2 to TRBJ2-1; D is undetermined. This CDR3 is 15 amino acids long. V lost 1 base to trimming and J lost 2 bases, with 9 bases between them. CDR1 SNHLY and CDR2 FYNNEI come from the germline V gene. This chain's CDR3 is CASSEGRSTYNEQFF. The CDR3 region has the DNA TGTGCCAGCAGTGAAGGGCGGTCTACCTACAATGAGCAGTTCTTC.

The chain has TRBV7-6 and TRBJ2-1; TRBD2 agrees at 11 bases. The junction had 7 bases not matched to a gene; V was cut back by 6 bases and J by 6 bases. Per germline, CDR1 SGHVS and CDR2 FNYEAQ. This CDR3 spans 15 amino acids. CDR3 in amino acids: CASRPLAGGFNEQFF. The CDR3 DNA is TGTGCCAGCAGACCCCTAGCGGGGGGTTTCAATGAGCAGTTCTTC.

This clonotype was counted at least ten times. The chain has TRBV28 and TRBJ2-7; 7 nucleotides align to TRBD1. The V segment lost 6 bases and the J segment 0 bases; nucleotides outside the gene matches: 11. The CDR3 spans 16 residues. CDR1 and CDR2 from the germline V gene are MDHEN and SYDVKM. In DNA, the CDR3 is TGTGCCAGCAGGGCGGCCGGGACAGCCAGCTCCTACGAGCAGTACTTC. It encodes CASRAAGTASSYEQYF.

The J gene is TRBJ2-7, the V gene TRBV6-6; TRBD1 agrees at 7 bases. The CDR3 runs to 14 residues. Trimming cost V 7 bases and J 4 bases; bases outside gene matches: 10. CDR1 is MNHNY and CDR2 is SVGAGI in the germline V gene (reference sequence). The chain's CDR3 is CASTLTGSDYEQYV. CDR3 in DNA: TGTGCCAGCACCCTGACAGGGAGCGATTACGAGCAGTACGTC.

The rearrangement links TRBV6-1 to TRBJ1-1; D call uncertain. CDR3 length equals 14 residues. Between the trimmed V and J ends, which lost 2 bases and 1 base, there was a span of 8 bases. Per the germline V gene, CDR1 is MNHNS and CDR2 is SASEGT. CDR3 coding DNA: TGTGCCAGCAGTGAATTTTGGCAGAACACTGAAGCTTTCTTT. Amino acids: CASSEFWQNTEAFF.

This clonotype was found a few times. The chain links TRBV12-3 or TRBV12-4 to TRBJ2-1; D is possibly TRBD1 or TRBD2 (6 bases each). V shed 8 bases and J shed 5 bases, with 22 bases lying between them. CDR3 length: 16 amino acids. In nucleotides, the CDR3 is TGTGCCAGCCTACCTAGGAGGGGGGTCCCCCACAATGAGCAGTTCTTC. Amino acids: CASLPRRGVPHNEQFF.

A single count supports this clonotype. A much more abundant neighbour one base away suggests this may be a read error. J is TRBJ2-5 and V is TRBV7-6; TRBD2 agrees at 7 bases. The length of the CDR3 is 14 residues. From germline, CDR1 is SGHVS and CDR2 FNYEAQ. The CDR3 spells CANSTRRGEETQYF. The CDR3 region has the DNA TGTGCCAACAGCACCAGACGGGGGGAAGAGACCCAGTACTTC.

The chain has TRBV6-8 and TRBJ2-5; tentatively, D is TRBD1 (6 bases). The CDR3 is made up of 15 amino acids. Germline assignment: CDR1 MNHGY and CDR2 SAAAGT. V gave up 5 bases and J gave up 1 base, with 14 bases separating them. The CDR3 DNA follows: TGTGCCAGCAGTACTTTACAGGGATCCCAAGAGACCCAGTACTTC. Translated, it gives CASSTLQGSQETQYF.

This clonotype was detected ten times or more. The rearrangement joins TRBV4-3 to TRBJ2-5; 7 bases map to TRBD2. The CDR3 sequence is 15 residues long. CDR1 is LGHNA, CDR2 YSLEER, per germline. Trimming at V came to 0 bases and at J to 4 bases, leaving 5 bases not matched to a gene. The CDR3 region has the DNA TGCGCCAGCAGCCAAGACGGACTAGAAGGAGAGACCCAGTACTTC. Its protein is CASSQDGLEGETQYF.

This chain links TRBV6-6 with TRBJ2-3; D unclear. Per germline, CDR1 MNHNY and CDR2 SVGAGI (reference sequence). This CDR3 contains 13 residues. V was cut by 1 base and J by 2 bases, with 4 bases left in between. This CDR3 is CASSYYATDTQYF. In nucleotides, the CDR3 is TGTGCCAGCAGTTACTACGCCACAGATACGCAGTATTTT.

To note about this clonotype: The junction departs from germline at one end; a sequencing error may be responsible. V usage is TRBV7-4 and J usage is TRBJ1-6; D unclear. The CDR3 extends over 16 amino acids. Germline V gene data show CDR1 as SGHVT and CDR2 as SQSDAQ. The DNA of the CDR3 is TGTGTCAGCAGCTCGACGGGAAGCTCCTATAATTCACCCCTTCACTTT. It specifies CVSSSTGSSYNSPLHF.

In its sample, this clonotype was seen a few times. V and J are TRBV20-1 and TRBJ2-1; 7 bases fit TRBD1. The junction had 18 bases not matched to a gene; V was cut back by 0 bases and J by 4 bases. This CDR3 is built from 19 residues. Germline CDR1 reads DFQATT; CDR2 reads SNEGSKA (reference sequence). The CDR3 nucleotides are TGCAGTGCTAGAGATTCAAAGAACACAGGGGACCTCCTATACAATGAGCAGTTCTTC. Protein: CSARDSKNTGDLLYNEQFF.

V gene TRBV12-3 or TRBV12-4 combines with J gene TRBJ1-2; the D is unclear. Between the trimmed V and J ends, which lost 6 bases and 5 bases, there was a span of 10 bases. The CDR3 consists of 12 residues. The chain's CDR3 is CASSPTRYGYTF. In DNA form, the CDR3 reads TGTGCCAGCAGCCCAACCCGTTATGGCTACACCTTC.